This TCR beta chain derives from a study of blood T cell repertoires in COVID-19. Study in general: T cells, B-cell-depleted T cells, or PBMCs provided the cDNA or gDNA that served as material.

Trimming took 4 bases from V and 2 from J, leaving 13 bases between them. The CDR3 totals 15 residues. Germline loops: CDR1 KGHSY, CDR2 FQNENV. Original analysis: Using reference gene primer amplification, nucleated cell counts were estimated. Using immunoSEQ multiplex PCR, the repertoire was profiled, and TCRdb retains in-frame clones only, with some absent. The D gene and trimming were derived from the DNA, and the V and J assignments and clone size from that table. The data contain tens of thousands of clones, about 88% of them singletons. The receptor's source is a human donor in a cohort sampled during active COVID-19. The chain uses TRBV16 and TRBJ2-3; D remains ambiguous. Material for sequencing was peripheral blood. The CDR3: CASSPRHPVTDTQYF. CDR3 nucleotides: TGTGCCAGCAGCCCCAGGCATCCAGTCACAGATACGCAGTATTTT.